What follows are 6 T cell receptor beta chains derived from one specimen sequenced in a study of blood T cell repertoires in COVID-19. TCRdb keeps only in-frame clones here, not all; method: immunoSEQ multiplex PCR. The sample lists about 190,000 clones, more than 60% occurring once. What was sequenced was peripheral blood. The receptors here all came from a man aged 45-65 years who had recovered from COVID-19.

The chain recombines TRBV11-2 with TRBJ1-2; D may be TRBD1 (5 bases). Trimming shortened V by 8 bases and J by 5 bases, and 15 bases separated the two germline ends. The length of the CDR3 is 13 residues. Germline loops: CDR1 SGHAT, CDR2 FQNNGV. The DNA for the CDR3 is TGTGCCAGCGGGGCGGACGGAATGTATGGCTACACCTTC. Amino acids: CASGADGMYGYTF.

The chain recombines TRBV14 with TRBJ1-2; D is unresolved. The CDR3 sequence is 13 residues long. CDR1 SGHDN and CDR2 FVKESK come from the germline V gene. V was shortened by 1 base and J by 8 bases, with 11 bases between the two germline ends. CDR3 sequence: CASSQADSRGYTF. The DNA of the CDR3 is TGTGCCAGCAGCCAAGCCGACTCTAGGGGCTACACCTTC. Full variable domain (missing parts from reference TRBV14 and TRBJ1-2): EAGVTQFPSHSVIEKGQTVTLRCDPISGHDNLYWYRRVMGKEIKFLLHFVKESKQDESGMPNNRFLAERTGGTYSTLKVQPAELEDSGVYFCASSQADSRGYTFGSGTRLTVV.

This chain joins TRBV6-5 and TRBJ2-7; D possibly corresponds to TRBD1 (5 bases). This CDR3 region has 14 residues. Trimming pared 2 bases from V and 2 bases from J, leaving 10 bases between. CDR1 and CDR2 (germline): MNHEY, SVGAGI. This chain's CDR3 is CASSYRRDTYEQYF. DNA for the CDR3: TGTGCCAGCAGTTACCGCAGGGATACCTACGAGCAGTACTTC.

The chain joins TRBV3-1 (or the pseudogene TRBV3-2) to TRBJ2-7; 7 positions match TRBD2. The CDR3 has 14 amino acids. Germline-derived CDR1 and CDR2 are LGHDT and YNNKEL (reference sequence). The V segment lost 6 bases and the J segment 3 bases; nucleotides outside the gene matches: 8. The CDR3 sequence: CASSLGGVVYEQYF. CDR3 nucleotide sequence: TGTGCCAGCAGTCTGGGAGGGGTAGTCTACGAGCAGTACTTC.

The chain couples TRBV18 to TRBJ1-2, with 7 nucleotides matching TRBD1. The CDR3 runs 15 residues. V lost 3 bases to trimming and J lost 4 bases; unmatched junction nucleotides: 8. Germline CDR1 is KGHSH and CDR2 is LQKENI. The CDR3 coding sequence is TGTGCCAGCTCACCTCGGGACAGCTTCTCCTATGGCTACACCTTC. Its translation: CASSPRDSFSYGYTF.

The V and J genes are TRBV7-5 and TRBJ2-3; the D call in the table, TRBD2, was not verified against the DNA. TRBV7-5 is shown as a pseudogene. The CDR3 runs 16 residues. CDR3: CARSPRLAGGGDTQYF. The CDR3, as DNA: TGTGCCAGAAGCCCCCGTCTGGCGGGAGGGGGAGATACGCAGTATTTT.